This T cell receptor beta chain originates from a study of blood T cell repertoires in COVID-19. The CDR3 is 14 amino acids. Germline CDR1 is MDHEN and CDR2 is SYDVKM. With 8 bases clipped from V and 2 bases from J, the junction kept 4 bases outside the gene matches. TCRdb's copy holds only in-frame clones and misses some; the assay was immunoSEQ multiplex PCR. The data show 410,000 or so clones, about 91% seen once. Sequencing was done on a sample of peripheral blood. This clonotype was obtained from a woman aged 35 to 49 with COVID-19, enrolled during active disease. This rearrangement joins TRBV28 to TRBJ2-1; 9 bases align to TRBD1. As DNA, the CDR3 is TGTGCCAGCCGGACAGGGGACGCCTACAATGAGCAGTTCTTC. Translated, it gives CASRTGDAYNEQFF.